Listed below are T cell receptor beta chains from one sample, sequenced in a study of T cell responses to AZD1222 COVID-19 vaccine. Libraries were prepared by immunoSEQ multiplex PCR; TCRdb keeps only in-frame clonotypes and omits some of them. The sample lists approximately 100,000 clones, 75% to 95% occurring once. The starting material was peripheral blood, obtained 28 days after the second AZD1222 dose. Receptor source: an adult who received the AZD1222 COVID-19 vaccine. Each CDR3 is given with its conserved first and last residue. The D gene is left open where the match is weak. Some rows have no size entry. The others give once, few or many, or a class for an expanded clone.

clone_size	j_call	v_call	d_call	cdr3_aa	cdr3_nt
.	TRBJ2-1	TRBV11-3	.	CASSAAGYEQFF	TGTGCCAGCAGCGCAGCAGGGTATGAGCAGTTCTTC
.	TRBJ2-5	TRBV3-1/TRBV3-2	TRBD2	CASSRQLAGGHFSETQYF	TGTGCCAGCAGCCGCCAACTAGCGGGGGGGCACTTTTCGGAGACCCAGTACTTC
.	TRBJ1-3	TRBV12-3/TRBV12-4	.	CASTWGRGNTIYF	TGTGCCAGCACCTGGGGCCGTGGAAACACCATATATTTT
.	TRBJ1-3	TRBV28	.	CASSPPGDRSNSGNTIYF	TGTGCCAGCAGTCCTCCCGGAGACAGGTCCAACTCTGGAAACACCATATATTTT
.	TRBJ1-4	TRBV6-5	.	CASSIGATNEKLFF	TGTGCCAGCAGTATCGGGGCGACTAATGAAAAACTGTTTTTT
.	TRBJ1-1	TRBV4-1	.	CASSQRGAGETEAFF	TGCGCCAGCAGTCAAAGAGGAGCAGGGGAAACTGAAGCTTTCTTT
.	TRBJ1-5	TRBV5-4	TRBD1	CASSLDRGIDQPQHF	TGTGCCAGCAGCTTGGACAGGGGGATCGATCAGCCCCAGCATTTT
.	TRBJ2-5	TRBV28	TRBD2	CASSSQAGGFPGTQYF	TGTGCCAGCAGTTCCCAGGCGGGGGGGTTCCCCGGGACCCAGTACTTC
.	TRBJ1-1	TRBV5-1	.	CASSLLQGSDTEAFF	TGCGCCAGCAGCTTACTCCAGGGATCGGACACTGAAGCTTTCTTT
.	TRBJ2-2	TRBV27	.	CASSDAAKNTGELFF	TGTGCCAGCAGTGATGCGGCGAAGAACACCGGGGAGCTGTTTTTT
.	TRBJ1-5	TRBV2	.	CASTATDSNQPQHF	TGTGCCAGCACCGCTACAGATAGCAATCAGCCCCAGCATTTT
.	TRBJ2-7	TRBV9	.	CASSGGLRTSLYEQYF	TGTGCCAGCAGCGGGGGGTTGAGGACTTCGCTCTACGAGCAGTACTTC
.	TRBJ2-6	TRBV9	.	CASGRAPSSGANVLTF	TGTGCCAGCGGCAGAGCGCCTAGCTCTGGGGCCAACGTCCTGACTTTC
once	TRBJ1-5	TRBV10-1	TRBD1	CASRTGAKDQPQHF	TGCGCCAGCAGGACAGGGGCAAAGGATCAGCCCCAGCATTTT
.	TRBJ2-1	TRBV14	.	CASSQPGGGFYNEQFF	TGTGCCAGCAGCCAACCCGGTGGAGGTTTCTACAATGAGCAGTTCTTC
.	TRBJ1-2	TRBV2	.	CAGGGEDYGYTF	TGTGCCGGCGGGGGGGAGGACTATGGCTACACCTTC
.	TRBJ2-7	TRBV11-2	.	CASSLDRGYEQYF	TGTGCCAGCAGCTTAGACAGGGGTTACGAGCAGTACTTC
.	TRBJ1-2	TRBV19	.	CASSIRQSNYGYTF	TGTGCCAGTAGTATACGACAGTCCAACTATGGCTACACCTTC
.	TRBJ2-5	TRBV5-1	.	CASSRRTGEVETQYF	TGCGCCAGCAGCAGACGGACTGGGGAGGTGGAGACCCAGTACTTC
.	TRBJ1-4	TRBV6-5	.	CASSYKGRVNEKLFF	TGTGCCAGCAGTTACAAAGGCAGGGTTAATGAAAAACTGTTTTTT
.	TRBJ1-2	TRBV28	.	CASSSADRSYGYTF	TGTGCCAGCAGTTCTGCCGACAGGAGCTATGGCTACACCTTC
.	TRBJ1-2	TRBV7-2	.	CASSLRANYGYTF	TGTGCCAGCAGCTTACGGGCGAACTATGGCTACACCTTC
.	TRBJ2-7	TRBV6-5	.	CASSSKGLSYEQYF	TGTGCCAGCAGTTCCAAGGGATTATCCTACGAGCAGTACTTC
.	TRBJ2-7	TRBV11-3	.	CASSLDSHSDEQYF	TGTGCCAGCAGCTTAGACTCACACAGCGACGAGCAGTACTTC
.	TRBJ1-4	TRBV5-1	.	CASSLAGQGDEKLFF	TGCGCCAGCAGCTTGGCCGGGCAGGGAGATGAAAAACTGTTTTTT
.	TRBJ1-3	TRBV7-2	.	CASSPALRASGNTIYF	TGTGCCAGCAGTCCGGCCTTAAGGGCCTCTGGAAACACCATATATTTT
.	TRBJ1-2	TRBV6-5	TRBD1	CASSPQGAGYGYTF	TGTGCCAGCAGTCCACAGGGGGCTGGGTATGGCTACACCTTC
once	TRBJ1-3	TRBV7-9	TRBD1	CASRRGTGKLGNTIYF	TGTGCCAGCAGAAGGGGGACAGGGAAATTGGGAAACACCATATATTTT
.	TRBJ1-6	TRBV6-5	TRBD1	CASTRGQVNNSPLHF	TGTGCCAGCACCAGAGGACAGGTTAATAATTCACCCCTCCACTTT
.	TRBJ1-6	TRBV30	.	CAWEVPGNSPLHF	TGTGCCTGGGAGGTGCCAGGGAATTCACCCCTCCACTTT
.	TRBJ2-6	TRBV6-6	.	CASSLGIGGANVLTF	TGTGCCAGCAGCCTCGGAATTGGTGGTGCCAACGTCCTGACTTTC
.	TRBJ2-7	TRBV5-1	TRBD2	CASSLSGGPYEQYF	TGCGCCAGCAGCTTGAGCGGGGGGCCCTACGAGCAGTACTTC
.	TRBJ2-5	TRBV4-1	TRBD1	CASSRTGTAQETQYF	TGCGCCAGCAGCCGTACTGGGACAGCCCAAGAGACCCAGTACTTC
.	TRBJ1-5	TRBV28	TRBD1	CASSLRRDSQPQHF	TGTGCCAGCAGTTTAAGGAGGGACAGTCAGCCCCAGCATTTT
few	TRBJ1-5	TRBV24-1	.	CATSDLKGQTNQPQHF	TGTGCCACCAGTGACTTGAAAGGACAAACCAATCAGCCCCAGCATTTT
.	TRBJ2-2	TRBV19	.	CASRPGQNTGELFF	TGTGCCAGTAGACCGGGACAGAACACCGGGGAGCTGTTTTTT
.	TRBJ1-5	TRBV7-2	.	CASSLVVGLNQPQHF	TGTGCCAGCAGCTTAGTAGTGGGACTCAATCAGCCCCAGCATTTT
once	TRBJ2-2	TRBV7-2	.	CASSSGQTTGELFF	TGTGCCAGCAGCTCAGGACAGACCACCGGGGAGCTGTTTTTT
few	TRBJ1-2	TRBV27	.	CASTSPGRGSSYGYTF	TGTGCCAGTACTTCCCCCGGACGGGGGTCCTCCTATGGCTACACCTTC
.	TRBJ2-7	TRBV7-2	.	CASRETGSYEQYF	TGTGCCAGCAGGGAGACAGGATCCTACGAGCAGTACTTC
.	TRBJ1-6	TRBV9	.	CASSVEGGGNSPLHF	TGTGCCAGCAGCGTCGAAGGGGGGGGTAATTCACCCCTCCACTTT
.	TRBJ2-1	TRBV6-2/TRBV6-3	.	CASSYGPDRRSYNEQFF	TGTGCCAGCAGTTACGGACCGGACAGACGCTCCTACAATGAGCAGTTCTTC
.	TRBJ1-2	TRBV6-5	.	CASSYGTREGYTF	TGTGCCAGCAGTTACGGGACACGAGAAGGCTACACCTTC
once	TRBJ2-3	TRBV10-1	.	CASSESILGGGTQYF	TGCGCCAGCAGTGAGTCGATTCTAGGGGGGGGTACGCAGTATTTT
.	TRBJ1-2	TRBV28	TRBD1	CASRRGQGNGYTF	TGTGCCAGCAGACGGGGACAGGGGAATGGCTACACCTTC
.	TRBJ2-5	TRBV4-3	TRBD2	CASSQVSGGPMETQYF	TGCGCCAGCAGCCAAGTTAGCGGGGGGCCAATGGAGACCCAGTACTTC
.	TRBJ1-1	TRBV19	TRBD1	CASTPQGAGTEAFF	TGTGCCAGTACCCCACAGGGGGCTGGCACTGAAGCTTTCTTT
.	TRBJ1-5	TRBV19	.	CASSTQGGQPQHF	TGTGCCAGTAGTACGCAGGGCGGCCAGCCCCAGCATTTT
.	TRBJ1-1	TRBV28	TRBD1	CASSTRRTGTSTTEAFF	TGTGCCAGCAGCACCCGGAGGACAGGGACTTCTACCACTGAAGCTTTCTTT